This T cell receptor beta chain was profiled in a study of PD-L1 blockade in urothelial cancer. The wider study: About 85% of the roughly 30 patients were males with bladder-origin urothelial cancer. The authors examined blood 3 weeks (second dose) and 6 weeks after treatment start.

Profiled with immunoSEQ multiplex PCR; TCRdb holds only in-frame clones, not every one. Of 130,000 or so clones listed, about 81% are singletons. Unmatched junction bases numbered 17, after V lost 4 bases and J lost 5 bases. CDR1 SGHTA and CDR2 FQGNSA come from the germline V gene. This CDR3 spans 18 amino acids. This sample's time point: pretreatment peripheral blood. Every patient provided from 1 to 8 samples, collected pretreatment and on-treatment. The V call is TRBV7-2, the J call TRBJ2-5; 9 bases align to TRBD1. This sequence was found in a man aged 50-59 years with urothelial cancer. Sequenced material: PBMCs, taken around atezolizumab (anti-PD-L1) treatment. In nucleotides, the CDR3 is TGTGCCAGCAGCTCGGAGGGACAGGGAGTGAGAGGAAGGGAGACCCAGTACTTC. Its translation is CASSSEGQGVRGRETQYF.